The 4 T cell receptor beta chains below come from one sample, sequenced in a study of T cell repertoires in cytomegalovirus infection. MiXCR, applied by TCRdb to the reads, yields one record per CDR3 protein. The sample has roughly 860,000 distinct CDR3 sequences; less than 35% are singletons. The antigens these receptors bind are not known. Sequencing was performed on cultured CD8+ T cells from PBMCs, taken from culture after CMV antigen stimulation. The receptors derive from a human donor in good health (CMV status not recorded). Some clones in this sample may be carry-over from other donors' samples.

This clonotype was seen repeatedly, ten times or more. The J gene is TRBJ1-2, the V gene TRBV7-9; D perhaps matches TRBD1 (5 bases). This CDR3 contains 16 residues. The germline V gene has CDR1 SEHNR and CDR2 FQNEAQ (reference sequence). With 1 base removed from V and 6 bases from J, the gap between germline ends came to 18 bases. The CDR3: CASSLVGGMEEDGYTF. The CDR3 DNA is TGTGCCAGCAGCTTAGTGGGGGGAATGGAAGAGGATGGCTACACCTTC.

The CDR3 DNA is TGTGCCACCAGAAGTTACGACAACACTGAAGCTTTCTTT. This sequence encodes CATRSYDNTEAFF. The chain has TRBV24-1 and TRBJ1-1; D call uncertain. Germline V lookup: CDR1 KGHDR, CDR2 SFDVKD. V was shortened by 7 bases and J by 2 bases, with 10 bases between the two germline ends. This CDR3 is 13 amino acids long.

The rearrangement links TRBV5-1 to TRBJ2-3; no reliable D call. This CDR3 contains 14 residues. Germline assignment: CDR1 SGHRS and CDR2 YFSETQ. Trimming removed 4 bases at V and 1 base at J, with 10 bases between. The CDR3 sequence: CASSPLSGTDTQYF. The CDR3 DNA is TGCGCCAGCAGCCCCCTGTCAGGCACAGATACGCAGTATTTT.

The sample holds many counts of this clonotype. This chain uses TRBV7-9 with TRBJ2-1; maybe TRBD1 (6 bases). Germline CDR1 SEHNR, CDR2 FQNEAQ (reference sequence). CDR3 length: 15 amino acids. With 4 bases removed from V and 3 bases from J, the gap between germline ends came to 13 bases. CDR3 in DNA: TGTGCCAGCAGCTCCCGGACAGACCTCTACAATGAGCAGTTCTTC. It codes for CASSSRTDLYNEQFF.